These 25 T cell receptor beta chains were all obtained from the same sample, sequenced in a study of shared clonotypes between healthy human individuals. Generated by immunoSEQ multiplex PCR, the TCRdb table keeps only in-frame clones and is missing some. The sample includes fewer than 600,000 clones, 77% of them seen just once. The sequenced material came from PBMCs. The receptors stem from a woman between 35 and 50 years old in good health. Some clones in this sample may be carry-over from other donors' samples.

The chain joins TRBV6-4 to TRBJ2-2; 14 bases line up with TRBD2. CDR1 and CDR2 from the germline V gene are MRHNA and SNTAGT. CDR3 length equals 16 residues. V shed 6 bases, J shed 4 bases, and the junction held 4 bases outside the gene matches. CDR3 in DNA: TGTGCCAGCAGCTCCGGACTAGCGGGGGGCACCGGGGAGCTGTTTTTT. Its protein is CASSSGLAGGTGELFF.

The chain links TRBV27 to TRBJ2-7; the D gene is possibly TRBD2 (6 bases). V lost 5 bases and J 3 bases, leaving 17 bases between the germline ends. CDR3 length: 15 amino acids. CDR1 MNHEY and CDR2 SMNVEV come from the germline V gene (reference sequence). DNA of the CDR3: TGTGCCAGCAGTCCTTACCCGGGACTCCTCTACGAGCAGTACTTC. Translated: CASSPYPGLLYEQYF.

The table lists this clone with a few counts. The gene calls are TRBV29-1 and TRBJ1-2; 7 bases match TRBD1. From germline, CDR1 is SQVTM and CDR2 ANQGSEA. The CDR3 is 14 residues long. V lost 1 base, J lost 0 bases, and 2 bases stayed unmatched. The chain's CDR3 is CSVEGQGTNYGYTF. CDR3 DNA sequence: TGCAGCGTTGAAGGACAGGGCACTAACTATGGCTACACCTTC. Based on the CDR3 plus reference TRBV29-1 and TRBJ1-2, the full variable domain is SAVISQKPSRDICQRGTSLTIQCQVDSQVTMMFWYRQQPGQSLTLIATANQGSEATYESGFVIDKFPISRPNLTFSTLTVSNMSPEDSSIYLCSVEGQGTNYGYTFGSGTRLTVV.

This chain links TRBV14 with TRBJ2-5; TRBD1 aligns across 9 bases. CDR1 and CDR2 from the germline V gene are SGHDN and FVKESK. V was pared by 5 bases and J by 5 bases, with 6 bases of the junction left unmatched. The CDR3 has 14 residues. The CDR3 DNA sequence: TGTGCCAGCAGCGTCCATACAGGGGGCGAGACCCAGTACTTC. Its translation: CASSVHTGGETQYF.

This chain uses TRBV10-3 with TRBJ1-6; D is possibly TRBD1 (5 bases). Trimming cost V 10 bases and J 4 bases, with 20 bases left between them. CDR1 is ENHRY, CDR2 SYGVKD, per germline. This CDR3 comprises 16 residues. The chain's CDR3 is CASRPGTSPYNSPLHF. The DNA of the CDR3 is TGTGCCAGCAGACCCGGGACGTCGCCTTATAATTCACCCCTCCACTTT.

The rearrangement uses TRBV30 and TRBJ2-1, with 9 bases identical to TRBD2. The CDR3 sequence is 16 residues long. V lost 4 bases to trimming and J lost 9 bases; unmatched junction nucleotides: 16. Germline V gene sequence: CDR1 GTSNPN, CDR2 SVGIG (reference sequence). The CDR3 nucleotides are TGTGCCTGGAAATCCAGACGGCGGGAGGGCGGAGGTGAGCAGTTCTTC. Its protein is CAWKSRRREGGGEQFF. The whole variable domain, remainder taken from reference TRBV30 and TRBJ2-1, is SQTIHQWPATLVQPVGSPLSLECTVEGTSNPNLYWYRQAAGRGLQLLFYSVGIGQISSEVPQNLSASRPQDRQFILSSKKLLLSDSGFYLCAWKSRRREGGGEQFFGPGTRLTVL.

Worth noting for this clone: The same CDR3 can be traced to other DNA sequences in this sample. The chain combines TRBV28 with TRBJ1-4; 7 bases align to TRBD1. CDR1 is MDHEN, CDR2 SYDVKM, per germline. Trimming took 5 bases from V and 4 from J; bases not matched to a gene: 4. CDR3 length: 14 amino acids. CDR3 region: CASSRQGYNEKLFF. Here the CDR3 DNA reads TGTGCCAGCAGTCGACAGGGCTATAATGAAAAACTGTTTTTT. The full variable domain, rest sourced from reference TRBV28 and TRBJ1-4, is DVKVTQSSRYLVKRTGEKVFLECVQDMDHENMFWYRQDPGLGLRLIYFSYDVKMKEKGDIPEGYSVSREKKERFSLILESASTNQTSMYLCASSRQGYNEKLFFGSGTQLSVL.

This clone has just a few counts. CDR3: CASAPSGNTDTQYF. In nucleotides, the CDR3 is TGTGCCAGCGCACCTAGCGGGAACACAGATACGCAGTATTTT. This sequence joins TRBV7-2 and TRBJ2-3; TRBD2 matches 9 bases. V trimming: 8 bases; J trimming: 2 bases; junction bases outside the gene matches: 5. In germline, CDR1 is SGHTA, CDR2 FQGNSA. This CDR3 comprises 14 residues. The full variable domain, with the rest looked up from reference TRBV7-2 and TRBJ2-3, is GAGVSQSPSNKVTEKGKDVELRCDPISGHTALYWYRQSLGQGLEFLIYFQGNSAPDKSGLPSDRFSAERTGGSVSTLTIQRTQQEDSAVYLCASAPSGNTDTQYFGPGTRLTVL.

A few counts support this clone. J is TRBJ2-7 and V is TRBV11-3; TRBD2 is a possible D gene (5 bases). This CDR3 spans 12 amino acids. CDR1 is SGHNT and CDR2 is YENEEA in the germline V gene. V was pared by 0 bases and J by 7 bases, with 7 bases between. The CDR3 coding sequence is TGTGCCAGCAGCTTAGATGGGAGAGAGCAGTACTTC. This translates into CASSLDGREQYF.

This chain joins TRBV9 and TRBJ2-6, with D uncertain. This CDR3 comprises 14 residues. The V end was cut by 3 bases, the J end by 4 bases, with 8 bases between. From germline, CDR1 is SGDLS and CDR2 YYNGEE. CDR3 DNA: TGTGCCAGCAGCGAAGACCTGGGGGCCAACGTCCTGACTTTC. Translated: CASSEDLGANVLTF.

This clone showed up just a few times. Other nucleotide sequences in the sample specify the same CDR3. This chain links TRBV4-1 with TRBJ2-1, with TRBD2 identical over 10 bases. V shed 0 bases and J 2 bases; nucleotides not matched to a gene: 7. Germline V CDR1 and CDR2: MGHRA, YSYEKL. The CDR3 is 18 amino acids. DNA of the CDR3: TGCGCCAGCAGCCAAGATCCCCTAGCGGGAGCACCCTACAATGAGCAGTTCTTC. Protein sequence: CASSQDPLAGAPYNEQFF.

A note on this clone: The sample holds other DNA sequences that translate to the same CDR3. This chain joins TRBV6-6 and TRBJ1-1; D might be TRBD1 (5 bases). The CDR3 is made up of 13 amino acids. With 4 bases removed from V and 1 base from J, the gap between germline ends came to 7 bases. Germline V gene lookup returns CDR1 MNHNY and CDR2 SVGAGI (reference sequence). The CDR3 DNA follows: TGTGCCAGCAGTTCCAGGGAGAACACTGAAGCTTTCTTT. Protein: CASSSRENTEAFF.

The V gene is TRBV21-1, the J gene TRBJ2-2; TRBD1 is the table's D call, not checked against the DNA. TRBV21-1 is deemed a pseudogene. This CDR3 is built from 22 residues. The CDR3 DNA follows: TGTGCCAGCAGCAAAGGGATTCTCTCCGAGTGGACAGGGCCCAGGGACACCGGGGAGCTGTTTTTT. Its translation: CASSKGILSEWTGPRDTGELFF.

J is TRBJ1-2 and V is TRBV28; D not resolved. The CDR3 has 12 residues. The V gene lost 7 bases and the J gene lost 4 bases, with 10 bases spanning the gap. CDR1 is MDHEN, CDR2 SYDVKM, per germline. CDR3 protein: CASIRVGYGYTF. The CDR3 nucleotides are TGTGCCAGCATTAGGGTTGGCTATGGCTACACCTTC.

This chain joins TRBV4-1 and TRBJ2-5; no clear D gene. Germline V gives CDR1 MGHRA, CDR2 YSYEKL. The CDR3 length is 17 residues. With 0 bases removed from V and 7 bases from J, the gap between germline ends came to 21 bases. The CDR3 DNA is TGCGCCAGCAGCCAAGAGGAAGACACCGGACGGGTAGTGACCCAGTACTTC. It specifies CASSQEEDTGRVVTQYF.

Note on this clone: It may be a read error: a sequence one base away is much more abundant. Other DNA variants within this sample encode the same CDR3. The chain uses TRBV27 and TRBJ1-3; D not certain. The CDR3 extends over 19 amino acids. Germline-derived CDR1 and CDR2 are MNHEY and SMNVEV (reference sequence). CDR3: CASRYKLGRQVSSGNTIYF. The CDR3 bases are TGCGCCAGCAGATATAAATTGGGCCGGCAGGTGAGCTCTGGAAACACCATATATTTT.

The chain is built from TRBV6-4 and TRBJ1-5; no firm D call. CDR1 is MRHNA and CDR2 is SNTAGT in the germline V gene. The germline V and J ends were trimmed by 3 bases and 4 bases, with 10 bases remaining between them. There are 14 residues in the CDR3. Here the CDR3 reads CASSEDGENQPQHF. The CDR3 DNA reads as TGTGCCAGCAGTGAAGACGGGGAAAATCAGCCCCAGCATTTT.

The genes are TRBV7-2 and TRBJ2-3; perhaps D is TRBD1 or TRBD2 (7 bases each). The CDR3 is made up of 15 amino acids. In germline, CDR1 is SGHTA, CDR2 FQGNSA. Trimming shortened V by 8 bases and J by 6 bases, and 21 bases separated the two germline ends. The CDR3 protein is CASPMREGARDTQYF. For the CDR3, the DNA is TGTGCCAGCCCCATGAGGGAGGGGGCAAGGGATACGCAGTATTTT.

This clone came up once. One junction end disagrees with the germline gene, perhaps due to a read error. Other DNA sequences in this sample translate to the same CDR3. This sequence joins TRBV30 and TRBJ2-7; possibly TRBD1 for D (6 bases). This CDR3 spans 13 amino acids. In germline, CDR1 is GTSNPN, CDR2 SVGIG (reference sequence). The chain's CDR3 is CAWSRDTVTEQYF. The CDR3 nucleotides are TGCGCCTGGAGCCGGGACACGGTGACCGAGCAGTACTTC.

The V gene is TRBV12-5, the J gene TRBJ2-5; D is perhaps TRBD2 (6 bases). This CDR3 region has 13 residues. The V gene lost 6 bases and the J gene lost 4 bases, with 12 bases spanning the gap. Germline V gives CDR1 LGHNT, CDR2 FRNRAP. The CDR3 DNA sequence: TGTGCTAGTGGAACCCCCGGGGGAGAGACCCAGTACTTC. Protein product: CASGTPGGETQYF.

V usage is TRBV2 and J usage is TRBJ2-7; no definite D call. With 8 bases removed from V and 2 bases from J, the gap between germline ends came to 7 bases. Germline CDR1 and CDR2: SNHLY and FYNNEI. CDR3 length equals 11 residues. CDR3 nucleotides: TGTGCCAGCGCTACCACCTACGAGCAGTACTTC. Its translation: CASATTYEQYF.

On this clone itself: This could be a read error, since a much larger clone is one nucleotide away. This sequence joins TRBV30 and TRBJ1-5; D gene uncertain. V was trimmed by 2 bases and J by 9 bases, leaving 17 bases between them. The CDR3 is 14 amino acids. Germline V gives CDR1 GTSNPN, CDR2 SVGIG (reference sequence). The CDR3 loop is CAWSNGVGDRPQHF. In nucleotides, the CDR3 is TGTGCCTGGAGTAACGGGGTGGGAGATCGGCCCCAGCATTTT. Drawing the rest from reference TRBV30 and TRBJ1-5, the complete variable domain is SQTIHQWPATLVQPVGSPLSLECTVEGTSNPNLYWYRQAAGRGLQLLFYSVGIGQISSEVPQNLSASRPQDRQFILSSKKLLLSDSGFYLCAWSNGVGDRPQHFGDGTRLSIL.

This clone was observed a few times. V and J are TRBV6-1 and TRBJ2-5; D could derive from TRBD1 or TRBD2 (5 bases each). The CDR3 consists of 16 residues. V shed 0 bases and J shed 5 bases, with 16 bases lying between them. Germline CDR1 reads MNHNS; CDR2 reads SASEGT. In nucleotides, the CDR3 is TGTGCCAGCAGTGAAGCCCGGGGCAGCCCCCAGGAGACCCAGTACTTC. It encodes CASSEARGSPQETQYF.

Turning to this clone: A much larger clone differs from this one at a single base, so this may be a read error. Other DNA sequences within the sample encode an identical CDR3. V usage is TRBV7-2 and J usage is TRBJ1-5, with D perhaps TRBD1 (5 bases). The germline V and J ends were trimmed by 1 base and 5 bases, with 6 bases remaining between them. CDR1 and CDR2 from the germline V gene are SGHTA and FQGNSA. This CDR3 comprises 13 residues. CDR3 residues: CASSLGGDQPQHF. In DNA form, the CDR3 reads TGTGCCAGCAGCTTAGGGGGGGATCAGCCCCAGCATTTT. Full variable domain (missing parts from reference TRBV7-2 and TRBJ1-5): GAGVSQSPSNKVTEKGKDVELRCDPISGHTALYWYRQSLGQGLEFLIYFQGNSAPDKSGLPSDRFSAERTGGSVSTLTIQRTQQEDSAVYLCASSLGGDQPQHFGDGTRLSIL.

The chain carries TRBV5-4 and TRBJ1-2; possible D gene TRBD1, 5 bases. With 0 bases removed from V and 7 bases from J, the gap between germline ends came to 19 bases. The CDR3 spans 16 residues. Per the germline V gene, CDR1 is SGHNT and CDR2 is YYREEE (reference sequence). The CDR3 DNA reads as TGTGCCAGCAGCTTGGATGTGGGGTCTCCCCAGGGTGGCTACACCTTC. As protein: CASSLDVGSPQGGYTF. Looking up the rest from reference TRBV5-4 and TRBJ1-2 gives the full variable domain: ETGVTQSPTHLIKTRGQQVTLRCSSQSGHNTVSWYQQALGQGPQFIFQYYREEENGRGNFPPRFSGLQFPNYSSELNVNALELDDSALYLCASSLDVGSPQGGYTFGSGTRLTVV.